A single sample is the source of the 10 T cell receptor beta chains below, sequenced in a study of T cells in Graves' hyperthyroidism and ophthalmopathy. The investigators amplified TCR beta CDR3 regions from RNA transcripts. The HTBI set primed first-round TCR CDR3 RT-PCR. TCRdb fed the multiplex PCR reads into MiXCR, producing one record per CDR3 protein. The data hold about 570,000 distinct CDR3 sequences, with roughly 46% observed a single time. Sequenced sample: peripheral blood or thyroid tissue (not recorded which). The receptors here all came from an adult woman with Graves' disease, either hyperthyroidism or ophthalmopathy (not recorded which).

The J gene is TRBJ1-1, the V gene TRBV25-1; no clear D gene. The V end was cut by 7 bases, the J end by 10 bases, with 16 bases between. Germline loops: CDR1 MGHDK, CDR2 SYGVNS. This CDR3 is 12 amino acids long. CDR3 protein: CASTRTGRTAFF. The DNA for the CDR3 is TGTGCCAGCACCCGAACGGGGAGGACAGCTTTCTTT.

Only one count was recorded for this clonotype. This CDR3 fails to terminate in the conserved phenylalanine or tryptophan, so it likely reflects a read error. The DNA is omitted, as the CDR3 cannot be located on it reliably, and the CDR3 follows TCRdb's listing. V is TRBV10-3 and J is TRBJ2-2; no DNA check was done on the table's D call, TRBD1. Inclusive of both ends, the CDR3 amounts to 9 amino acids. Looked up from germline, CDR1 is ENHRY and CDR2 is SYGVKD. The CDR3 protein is CAISAQGIE.

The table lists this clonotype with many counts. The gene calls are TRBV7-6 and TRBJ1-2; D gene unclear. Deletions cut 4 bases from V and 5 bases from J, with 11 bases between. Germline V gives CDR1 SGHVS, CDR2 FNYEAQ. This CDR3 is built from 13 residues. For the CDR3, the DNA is TGTGCCAGCAGCTATAGTGGGCGTTATGGCTACACCTTC. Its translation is CASSYSGRYGYTF.

CDR3 nucleotides: TGTGCCAGCAGGGGGCGACGAGGACAGTTGGAGACCCAGTACTTC. It is translated as CASRGRRGQLETQYF. The V and J genes are TRBV2 and TRBJ2-5; TRBD1 is a possible D gene (6 bases). The germline V gene has CDR1 SNHLY and CDR2 FYNNEI. The V gene lost 6 bases and the J gene lost 5 bases, with 19 bases spanning the gap. The CDR3 extends over 15 amino acids.

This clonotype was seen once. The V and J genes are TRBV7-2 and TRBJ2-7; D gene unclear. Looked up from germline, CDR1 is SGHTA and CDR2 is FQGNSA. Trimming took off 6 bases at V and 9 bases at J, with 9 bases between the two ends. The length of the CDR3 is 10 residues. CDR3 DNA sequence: TGTGCCAGCAGTTTTAGGAGGCAGTACTTC. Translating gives CASSFRRQYF.

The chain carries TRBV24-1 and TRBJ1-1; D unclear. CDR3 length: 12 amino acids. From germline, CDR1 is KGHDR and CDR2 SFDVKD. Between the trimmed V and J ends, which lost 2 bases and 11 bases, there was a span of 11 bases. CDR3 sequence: CATSDSRTKAFF. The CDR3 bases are TGTGCCACCAGTGATTCCCGGACTAAGGCTTTCTTT.

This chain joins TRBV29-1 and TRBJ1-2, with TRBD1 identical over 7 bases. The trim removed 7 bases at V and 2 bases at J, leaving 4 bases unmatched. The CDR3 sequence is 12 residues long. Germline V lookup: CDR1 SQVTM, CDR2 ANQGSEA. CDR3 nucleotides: TGCAGCGCTGTGACAGGGAACTATGGCTACACCTTC. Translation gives CSAVTGNYGYTF. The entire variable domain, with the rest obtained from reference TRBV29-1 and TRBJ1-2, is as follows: SAVISQKPSRDICQRGTSLTIQCQVDSQVTMMFWYRQQPGQSLTLIATANQGSEATYESGFVIDKFPISRPNLTFSTLTVSNMSPEDSSIYLCSAVTGNYGYTFGSGTRLTVV.

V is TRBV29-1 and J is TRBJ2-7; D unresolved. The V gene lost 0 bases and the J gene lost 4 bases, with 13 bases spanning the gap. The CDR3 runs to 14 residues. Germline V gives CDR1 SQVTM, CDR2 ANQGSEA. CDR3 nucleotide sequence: TGCAGCGTTGAAGAAGTGGTGGCTCCTTACGAGCAGTACTTC. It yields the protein CSVEEVVAPYEQYF.

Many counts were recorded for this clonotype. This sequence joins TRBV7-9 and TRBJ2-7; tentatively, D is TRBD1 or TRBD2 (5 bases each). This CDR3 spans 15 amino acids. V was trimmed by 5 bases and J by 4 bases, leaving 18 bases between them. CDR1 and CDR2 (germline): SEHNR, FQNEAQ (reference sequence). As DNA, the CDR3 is TGTGCCAGCAGCCATTCAGCGGACATTCTTTACGAGCAGTACTTC. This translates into CASSHSADILYEQYF.

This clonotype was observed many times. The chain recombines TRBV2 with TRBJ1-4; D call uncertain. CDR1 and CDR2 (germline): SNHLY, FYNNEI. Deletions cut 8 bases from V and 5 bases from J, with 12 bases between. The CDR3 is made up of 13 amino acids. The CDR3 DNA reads TGTGCCAGCGGGGAGGGCCAGAATGAAAAACTGTTTTTT. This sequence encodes CASGEGQNEKLFF.